This is a list of T cell receptor beta chains from one sample in a study of T-cell memory formation after mild COVID-19. TCRdb called the 5' RACE reads again in MiXCR, with one record for every CDR3 protein. Of about 430,000 distinct CDR3 sequences in the sample, roughly 24% were seen once. Sequenced input: PBMCs or a T cell subset sorted from them (not recorded which). The receptor set was obtained from an adult woman who had mild COVID-19 (a few samples of this study predate the infection). Cell type and time point are not known. The CDR3 runs from the conserved cysteine through the conserved F or W. The D gene is left open where the match is weak.

D gene	V gene	CDR3 protein
NA	TRBV18	CASSPTVVNYGYTF
NA	TRBV18	CASSQRGMPGETQYF
TRBD2	TRBV5-1	CASSLVAGAPTDTQYF
NA	TRBV6-2/TRBV6-3	CATPGETPSSYNEQFF
TRBD1	TRBV5-1	CASSSPGQGTYGYTF
NA	TRBV2	CASSGSGNYGYTF
NA	TRBV2	CASRFMDGYTF
TRBD1	TRBV7-6	CASSLFGQTGNSPLHF
NA	TRBV6-5	CASSYHRVNTEAFF
NA	TRBV30	CAWSGDSGPLNTEAFF
TRBD1	TRBV6-5	CASSYPDRGRGEQYF
TRBD2	TRBV5-4	CASSLGGRGNEQFF